What follows are 31 T cell receptor beta chains derived from one specimen sequenced in a study of Ad26.COV2.S vaccination and SARS-CoV-2 variants. Profiled with immunoSEQ multiplex PCR; TCRdb holds only in-frame clones, not every one. The sample has just over 350,000 clones, 90% to 95% seen once. Sequenced material: peripheral blood, taken after recovery from COVID-19. Every receptor here comes from a human donor who had recovered from COVID-19.

The chain links TRBV7-9 to TRBJ1-2; 10 positions agree with TRBD1. Germline trimming cut 3 bases from V and 8 bases from J; bases unmatched to any gene: 3. In germline, CDR1 is SEHNR, CDR2 FQNEAQ (reference sequence). The CDR3 sequence is 13 residues long. The CDR3 DNA reads TGTGCCAGCAGCTTCGGGACAGGGGACGGCTACACCTTC. Translation: CASSFGTGDGYTF.

The genes are TRBV27 and TRBJ1-5; possibly TRBD1 for D (5 bases). CDR3 size: 14 residues. The germline V and J ends were trimmed by 0 bases and 9 bases, with 12 bases remaining between them. Per the germline V gene, CDR1 is MNHEY and CDR2 is SMNVEV (reference sequence). The CDR3, as DNA: TGTGCCAGCAGTTTATCGGGGGTGGGTTCGCCCCAGCATTTT. Translation gives CASSLSGVGSPQHF.

The chain joins TRBV18 to TRBJ2-1; weak D call: TRBD2 (5 bases). V lost 0 bases and J lost 5, with 17 bases in between. CDR1 is KGHSH, CDR2 LQKENI, per germline. This CDR3 has 17 amino acids. Here the CDR3 DNA reads TGTGCCAGCTCACCACCGATGACCGGCAGCGGCGACAATGAGCAGTTCTTC. Amino acids: CASSPPMTGSGDNEQFF.

As to this clone: Other nucleotide sequences in the sample specify the same CDR3. The V call is TRBV19, the J call TRBJ1-1, with 7 bases matching TRBD1. Trimming took 3 bases from V and 4 from J; bases not matched to a gene: 5. CDR3 length: 14 residues. From germline, CDR1 is LNHDA and CDR2 SQIVND (reference sequence). The CDR3 region has the DNA TGTGCCAGTAGTATCAGGGGGGATGGCACTGAAGCTTTCTTT. It is translated as CASSIRGDGTEAFF.

This sequence joins TRBV9 and TRBJ1-6; D gene unclear. This CDR3 has 14 amino acids. Germline V lookup: CDR1 SGDLS, CDR2 YYNGEE. Trimming took 0 bases from V and 5 from J, leaving 6 bases between them. The CDR3 nucleotides read TGTGCCAGCAGCGTAGCCACAAATAATTCACCCCTCCACTTT. Amino acids: CASSVATNNSPLHF.

The rearrangement links TRBV27 to TRBJ2-2; D remains ambiguous. Germline CDR1 and CDR2: MNHEY and SMNVEV (reference sequence). The CDR3 has 15 residues. V lost 3 bases and J 6 bases, leaving 14 bases between the germline ends. CDR3 sequence: CASSFTGSPAGELFF. CDR3 nucleotide sequence: TGTGCCAGCAGTTTTACGGGCAGTCCCGCCGGGGAGCTGTTTTTT.

This clone was observed a single time. The rearrangement links TRBV19 to TRBJ1-2; 8 positions agree with TRBD1. The CDR3 sequence is 13 residues long. Trimming at V came to 4 bases and at J to 7 bases, leaving 5 bases not matched to a gene. Germline assignment: CDR1 LNHDA and CDR2 SQIVND (reference sequence). The CDR3 loop is CASSTDRVGGYTF. The DNA of the CDR3 is TGTGCCAGTAGTACGGACAGGGTGGGTGGCTACACCTTC.

The rearrangement joins TRBV6-6 to TRBJ2-5; D is uncertain. V was clipped by 2 bases and J by 1 base, with 8 bases between them. The CDR3 is 14 residues long. Germline V gene lookup returns CDR1 MNHNY and CDR2 SVGAGI (reference sequence). CDR3 protein: CASSYQRPQETQYF. The CDR3 DNA sequence: TGTGCCAGCAGTTACCAGCGACCCCAAGAGACCCAGTACTTC.

V usage is TRBV6-6 and J usage is TRBJ2-2; 9 positions match TRBD1. CDR3 length: 16 residues. Looked up from germline, CDR1 is MNHNY and CDR2 is SVGAGI (reference sequence). The J segment lost 1 base and the V segment lost 5 bases, leaving 5 bases of the junction unmatched. CDR3 region: CASSPTGGVNTGELFF. CDR3 nucleotide sequence: TGTGCCAGCAGTCCAACAGGGGGCGTGAACACCGGGGAGCTGTTTTTT.

The chain carries TRBV5-1 and TRBJ1-2, with 12 bases matching TRBD1. V trimming: 3 bases; J trimming: 5 bases; junction bases outside the gene matches: 11. Looked up from germline, CDR1 is SGHRS and CDR2 is YFSETQ. The CDR3 totals 17 residues. CDR3 DNA sequence: TGCGCCAGCAGCTCGTACCGGGACAGGGGGCTGGATTATGGCTACACCTTC. It specifies CASSSYRDRGLDYGYTF.

The gene calls are TRBV12-5 and TRBJ2-1; D uncertain. The CDR3 sequence is 17 residues long. Looked up from germline, CDR1 is LGHNT and CDR2 is FRNRAP. The V end was cut by 0 bases, the J end by 1 base, with 13 bases between. CDR3 bases: TGTGCTAGTGGTTTGGTAACGTCAGCCCAGTCCTACAATGAGCAGTTCTTC. Its protein is CASGLVTSAQSYNEQFF. The full variable domain, rest sourced from reference TRBV12-5 and TRBJ2-1, is DARVTQTPRHKVTEMGQEVTMRCQPILGHNTVFWYRQTMMQGLELLAYFRNRAPLDDSGMPKDRFSAEMPDATLATLKIQPSEPRDSAVYFCASGLVTSAQSYNEQFFGPGTRLTVL.

The rearrangement links TRBV19 to TRBJ2-2; TRBD1 matches 11 bases. The CDR3 is 16 residues long. CDR1 is LNHDA and CDR2 is SQIVND in the germline V gene (reference sequence). V lost 7 bases to trimming and J lost 8 bases; unmatched junction nucleotides: 12. The CDR3 DNA reads TGTGCCAGTAAGGGGTTCGGTGGACAGGGGGCTGGGGAGCTGTTTTTT. Residues: CASKGFGGQGAGELFF.

The V gene is TRBV7-2, the J gene TRBJ2-3; a weak D match, TRBD1 (6 bases). This CDR3 is 15 amino acids long. Germline CDR1 is SGHTA and CDR2 is FQGNSA. V lost 5 bases, J lost 4 bases, and 16 bases lay in between. In nucleotides, the CDR3 is TGTGCCAGCAGCATAAAGACAGGTCGGGCAGATACGCAGTATTTT. Translation: CASSIKTGRADTQYF.

About this clone itself: Compared with germline, one end of the junction differs, possibly owing to a read error. The V and J genes are TRBV5-1 and TRBJ2-2; TRBD2 agrees at 9 bases. The CDR3 extends over 16 amino acids. Germline V gene data show CDR1 as SGHRS and CDR2 as YFSETQ. CDR3 sequence: CARSLAGGAVAGELFF. CDR3 coding DNA: TGCGCCCGCAGCTTGGCGGGGGGGGCCGTCGCCGGGGAGCTGTTTTTT.

The chain's CDR3 is CATSLTGQRGGEGYTF. CDR3 in DNA: TGTGCGACTTCGTTGACAGGCCAAAGGGGAGGCGAAGGCTACACCTTC. The V gene is TRBV19, the J gene TRBJ1-2; a weak D match, TRBD1 (6 bases). This CDR3 region has 16 residues. Germline CDR1 LNHDA, CDR2 SQIVND (reference sequence).

This rearrangement joins TRBV7-6 to TRBJ2-3, with TRBD2 matching 12 bases. The J segment lost 3 bases and the V segment lost 5 bases, leaving 9 bases of the junction unmatched. Germline-derived CDR1 and CDR2 are SGHVS and FNYEAQ. The CDR3 sequence is 17 residues long. The CDR3, as DNA: TGTGCCAGCAGCCCCTTGGCTAGCGGGGGGGCAACAGATACGCAGTATTTT. Protein: CASSPLASGGATDTQYF.

The chain employs TRBV4-2 and TRBJ2-3, with TRBD2 matching 13 bases. Germline V gene lookup returns CDR1 LGHNA and CDR2 YNFKEQ. This CDR3 has 16 residues. Trimming at V came to 3 bases and at J to 5 bases, leaving 5 bases not matched to a gene. The CDR3 DNA follows: TGTGCCAGCAGCCAGTCCACTAGCGGGGGGGGAGATACGCAGTATTTT. Translated: CASSQSTSGGGDTQYF.

The genes are TRBV19 and TRBJ2-6; weak D call: TRBD2 (6 bases). The CDR3 consists of 19 residues. Trimming cost V 6 bases and J 1 base, with 22 bases left between them. Germline values: CDR1 LNHDA, CDR2 SQIVND (reference sequence). The CDR3 region has the DNA TGTGCCAGTAGAAGAGAGTGGAGGGCAGACTTTTCTGGGGCCAACGTCCTGACTTTC. Amino acids: CASRREWRADFSGANVLTF.

CDR3 protein: CASRATWGAAGELFF. CDR3 DNA: TGTGCCAGCAGGGCTACGTGGGGGGCTGCCGGGGAGCTGTTTTTT. This chain joins TRBV6-5 and TRBJ2-2; D may be TRBD1 or TRBD2 (6 bases each). Germline V gene data show CDR1 as MNHEY and CDR2 as SVGAGI. Trimming removed 6 bases at V and 6 bases at J, with 17 bases between. This CDR3 region has 15 residues.

This clone was counted between two and nine times. The chain carries TRBV4-1 and TRBJ1-5; the D gene is possibly TRBD1 (6 bases). The germline V gene encodes CDR1 MGHRA and CDR2 YSYEKL. The CDR3 is 15 residues long. Deletions cut 2 bases from V and 5 bases from J, with 13 bases between. CDR3 protein: CASSQYREKDQPQHF. CDR3 nucleotides: TGCGCCAGCAGCCAATACAGGGAGAAGGATCAGCCCCAGCATTTT.

The rearrangement joins TRBV10-3 to TRBJ1-5; D unresolved. Trimming took off 0 bases at V and 0 bases at J, with 6 bases between the two ends. This CDR3 region has 15 residues. Germline V gene sequence: CDR1 ENHRY, CDR2 SYGVKD. This CDR3 is CAISESEFSNQPQHF. As DNA, the CDR3 is TGTGCCATCAGTGAGTCGGAGTTTAGCAATCAGCCCCAGCATTTT.

The chain couples TRBV2 to TRBJ2-7; TRBD2 aligns across 12 bases. This CDR3 has 14 residues. Germline CDR1 SNHLY, CDR2 FYNNEI. V was pared by 3 bases and J by 6 bases, with 3 bases of the junction left unmatched. DNA of the CDR3: TGTGCCAGCAGTGATCCTAGCGGGGGGGCCGAGCAGTACTTC. It translates to CASSDPSGGAEQYF.

The count of this clone is one. The chain is built from TRBV7-2 and TRBJ1-1, with D tentatively TRBD1 (5 bases). V was clipped by 4 bases and J by 8 bases, with 14 bases between them. The germline V gene encodes CDR1 SGHTA and CDR2 FQGNSA. The CDR3 extends over 13 amino acids. The CDR3 bases are TGTGCCAGCAGCTCTTGGGGGGGTTGGGAAGCTTTCTTT. Translated, it gives CASSSWGGWEAFF. The full variable domain, with the rest looked up from reference TRBV7-2 and TRBJ1-1, is GAGVSQSPSNKVTEKGKDVELRCDPISGHTALYWYRQSLGQGLEFLIYFQGNSAPDKSGLPSDRFSAERTGGSVSTLTIQRTQQEDSAVYLCASSSWGGWEAFFGQGTRLTVV.

The chain links TRBV13 to TRBJ2-7; no firm D call. V was clipped by 4 bases and J by 3 bases, with 10 bases between them. This CDR3 comprises 13 residues. Germline-derived CDR1 and CDR2 are PRHDT and FYEKMQ (reference sequence). The CDR3 DNA reads as TGTGCCAGCAGCTACACCCGTAACTACGAGCAGTACTTC. Translated: CASSYTRNYEQYF.

This chain uses TRBV6-5 with TRBJ1-1; 8 bases agree with TRBD1. Germline assignment: CDR1 MNHEY and CDR2 SVGAGI. The CDR3 runs 12 residues. Trimming removed 9 bases from V and 1 base from J; junction bases left unmatched: 1. CDR3 loop: CARDRANTEAFF. CDR3 sequence (DNA): TGTGCCAGGGACAGGGCGAACACTGAAGCTTTCTTT.

J is TRBJ2-1 and V is TRBV13; 11 bases align to TRBD1. The length of the CDR3 is 18 residues. The V gene end was trimmed by 5 bases and the J gene end by 4 bases; junction bases not matched to a gene: 13. The germline V gene has CDR1 PRHDT and CDR2 FYEKMQ (reference sequence). This CDR3 reads CASSGRDRGGLLYNEQFF. Written as DNA, the CDR3 is TGTGCCAGCAGCGGCCGGGACAGGGGGGGCCTTTTATACAATGAGCAGTTCTTC. The full variable domain, completed using reference TRBV13 and TRBJ2-1, is AAGVIQSPRHLIKEKRETATLKCYPIPRHDTVYWYQQGPGQDPQFLISFYEKMQSDKGSIPDRFSAQQFSDYHSELNMSSLELGDSALYFCASSGRDRGGLLYNEQFFGPGTRLTVL.

In its sample, this clone was seen a few times. The chain is built from TRBV6-5 and TRBJ2-1; perhaps D is TRBD1 or TRBD2 (6 bases each). With 2 bases removed from V and 8 bases from J, the gap between germline ends came to 19 bases. The CDR3 is made up of 16 amino acids. Looked up from germline, CDR1 is MNHEY and CDR2 is SVGAGI. Here the CDR3 reads CASSYGVEGGPDEQFF. CDR3 sequence (DNA): TGTGCCAGCAGTTACGGGGTGGAGGGGGGCCCCGATGAGCAGTTCTTC.

The V and J genes are TRBV3-1 (or the pseudogene TRBV3-2) and TRBJ2-5; 7 positions match TRBD1. The V gene end was trimmed by 7 bases and the J gene end by 4 bases; junction bases not matched to a gene: 15. The CDR3 contains 16 residues. Germline loops: CDR1 LGHDT, CDR2 YNNKEL (reference sequence). In nucleotides, the CDR3 is TGTGCCAGCACAAGCGAGGGGGCCAGATTAGGAGAGACCCAGTACTTC. Translating it yields CASTSEGARLGETQYF.

This clone was counted a single time. The V call is TRBV27, the J call TRBJ2-7; D may be TRBD1 (6 bases). V was trimmed by 3 bases and J by 0 bases, leaving 12 bases between them. CDR3 length equals 15 residues. Germline CDR1 and CDR2: MNHEY and SMNVEV (reference sequence). CDR3 amino acids: CASSFAQGSSYEQYF. CDR3 in DNA: TGTGCCAGCAGTTTCGCCCAGGGGAGCTCCTACGAGCAGTACTTC.

In regard to this clone: The junction and the germline gene differ at one end; a read error may be behind it. V usage is TRBV6-5 and J usage is TRBJ1-1, with 7 nucleotides matching TRBD1. This CDR3 has 14 residues. Germline V gene lookup returns CDR1 MNHEY and CDR2 SVGAGI. CDR3 in amino acids: CASRSAGTATGAFF. In DNA form, the CDR3 reads TGTGCCAGCAGGTCCGCCGGGACAGCGACTGGAGCTTTCTTT.

This clone was found once. The chain couples TRBV24-1 to TRBJ2-3; no reliable D call. The V gene lost 4 bases and the J gene lost 2 bases, with 6 bases spanning the gap. The CDR3 loop spans 13 amino acids. Germline V CDR1 and CDR2: KGHDR, SFDVKD. CDR3 DNA: TGTGCCACCAGTGAGCAGAACACAGATACGCAGTATTTT. Translating gives CATSEQNTDTQYF.